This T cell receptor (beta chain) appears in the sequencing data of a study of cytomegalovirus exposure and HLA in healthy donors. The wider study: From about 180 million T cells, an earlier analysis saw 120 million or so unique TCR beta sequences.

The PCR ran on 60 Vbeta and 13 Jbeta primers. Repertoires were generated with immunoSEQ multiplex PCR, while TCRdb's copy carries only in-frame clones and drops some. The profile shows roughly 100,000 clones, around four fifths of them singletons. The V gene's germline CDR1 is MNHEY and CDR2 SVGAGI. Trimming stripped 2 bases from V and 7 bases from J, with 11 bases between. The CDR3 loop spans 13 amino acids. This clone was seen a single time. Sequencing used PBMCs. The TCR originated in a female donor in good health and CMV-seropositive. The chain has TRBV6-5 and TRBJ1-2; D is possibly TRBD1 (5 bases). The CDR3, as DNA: TGTGCCAGCAGTTACACAGGCCAGGGTGGCTACACCTTC. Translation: CASSYTGQGGYTF.